This record concerns one TCR beta chain sequence. No cognate antigen has been identified for it. No much larger clone is present one base from it, and per-base qualities are unavailable. Participants in the prospective study were aged roughly 18 to 89 years, lived in about two dozen United States geographic areas, and enrolled through a virtual design. To assign participants to cohorts, the prospective study relied on clinical history that participants themselves reported in a screening survey and a study questionnaire. A participant counted as exposed if, within 2 weeks of entering the study, that participant had been in contact with someone who had a PCR-confirmed or clinician-diagnosed COVID-19 case. Mobile phlebotomists in the prospective study collected whole blood, serum and a nasopharyngeal or oropharyngeal swab from every participant. Prospective study participants could optionally give additional blood draws and questionnaires over a roughly two-month period. Before DNA extraction, blood samples from the prospective study were shipped at room temperature or frozen.

The sample originates from a study of blood T cell repertoires in COVID-19 (dated by TCRdb to 2019 to 2021). A note on the overall study: The collaborator samples originated in the United States, Italy and Spain and spanned the acute and convalescent phases of COVID-19. The material from the prospective study consisted of cDNA or gDNA derived from T cells, B-cell-depleted T cells, or PBMCs. A de-identified subject ID, COVID-19 status, age in years and sex were almost always included in the sample metadata. A freely available public database, intended as a resource for researchers studying the immune response to SARS-CoV-2, is where the repertoires were released. Where HLA class I and class II types were available, the types were taken from metadata supplied by the sample provider, not from assay-based typing. The dataset comprised deeply sampled blood TCRbeta repertoires from subjects exposed to, actively infected with, or recovered from COVID-19. Samples came from the ongoing ImmuneRACE study (first 160 participants) plus 1,254 subjects from 6 global collaborators.

For CDR1 and CDR2, the germline V gene lists SGHTA and FQGTGA. V is reduced by 5 bases and J by 8 bases, leaving a spacing of 19 bases between them. Its CDR3 holds 15 amino acids, cysteine through phenylalanine. Only CDR3 DNA is held: 45 bases, read in frame from base 1. What the research found in general, with its limitations: The amount of clinical and demographic metadata varied by source and participant and was provided uncurated.

TCRbeta CDR3 regions were amplified from genomic DNA by means of the immunoSEQ Assay, a bias-controlled multiplex PCR. The original methods were these. The number of nucleated cells in each sample was estimated from the amplification of reference gene primers within the assay. To quantify the absolute abundance of each unique TCRbeta CDR3 rearrangement, sequence reads were collapsed and filtered. Productive Simpson clonality was computed per sample as the square root of Simpson's diversity index over productive rearrangements. TCRdb took over this immuneACCESS table, retaining in-frame rearrangements with V and J assigned. Such tables are incomplete; in checked studies, under half of the missing clones stem from an unresolved V gene, and the remainder is unexplained. V and J calls and clone size are as listed in that table; D and trimming were resolved from the DNA. Present in this sample are 400,000 to 500,000 clones, about 88% of which were seen just once. About 1.4% of the sample goes to the ten largest clones.

Sequencing used PBMCs or T cells enriched from blood (not recorded which). The clonotype originates from a woman under 30 who had been exposed to COVID-19. The rearrangement joined TRBV7-3 to TRBJ2-1, and TRBD2 may be the D gene, going by 7 matching bases. The base sequence is TGTGCCAGCAGCCCCAGCGGGATGGGGGGCGATGAGCAGTTCTTC. The translation is CASSPSGMGGDEQFF.